This TCR beta chain emerged from a study of blood T cell repertoires in COVID-19. The wider study: The United States, Italy and Spain were the sources of the acute and convalescent COVID-19 samples. Sample material is recorded as cDNA or gDNA derived from T cells, B-cell-depleted T cells, or PBMCs.

Per the authors' pipeline: Counts of nucleated cells, estimated from reference gene primer amplification, were obtained. Clones were read by immunoSEQ multiplex PCR, and TCRdb kept only the in-frame ones, dropping some. The V and J calls and clone size are taken from that table; D and trimming were inferred from the DNA. The table includes about 120,000 clones, approximately 90% detected once. The count of this clone is one. V shed 4 bases and J 4 bases; nucleotides not matched to a gene: 5. The CDR3 has 15 amino acids. Germline V gives CDR1 MNHEY, CDR2 SVGAGI. What was sequenced was peripheral blood. The V and J genes are TRBV6-5 and TRBJ1-1; TRBD1 aligns across 11 bases. This sequence originates from a human donor in a cohort sampled during active COVID-19. Here the CDR3 DNA reads TGTGCCAGCAGTTTCCGGACAGGGGGCATCACTGAAGCTTTCTTT. Translated: CASSFRTGGITEAFF.